These 20 T cell receptor beta chains share one sample of origin, sequenced in a study of T cell responses to AZD1222 COVID-19 vaccine. TCRdb keeps only in-frame clones here, not all; method: immunoSEQ multiplex PCR. The sample lists 110,000 or so clones, approximately 85% occurring once. Sequencing was performed on peripheral blood, taken on day 0 of AZD1222 vaccination. The receptor source for this set is an adult in good health.

This rearrangement joins TRBV28 to TRBJ2-7; D is possibly TRBD1 (5 bases). In germline, CDR1 is MDHEN, CDR2 SYDVKM. V was clipped by 5 bases and J by 0 bases, with 14 bases between them. This CDR3 is 15 amino acids long. In DNA, the CDR3 is TGTGCCAGCAGTACAGGAACGGCCAGCTCCTACGAGCAGTACTTC. Translation: CASSTGTASSYEQYF.

The rearrangement joins TRBV6-4 to TRBJ1-1; D not certain. The V and J ends lost 2 bases and 1 base respectively, with 8 bases between them. The CDR3 covers 14 residues. Germline V lookup: CDR1 MRHNA, CDR2 SNTAGT. The CDR3 DNA follows: TGTGCCAGCAGTGACGGCGGGGAGAACACTGAAGCTTTCTTT. Translated, it gives CASSDGGENTEAFF.

The chain combines TRBV4-3 with TRBJ2-7; TRBD2 matches at 9 bases. The CDR3 covers 19 residues. V was pared by 0 bases and J by 2 bases, with 14 bases of the junction left unmatched. Germline V lookup: CDR1 LGHNA, CDR2 YSLEER. The CDR3 is CASSQDWGSGLARTYEQYF. CDR3 DNA: TGCGCCAGCAGCCAAGATTGGGGCTCCGGACTAGCGAGGACCTACGAGCAGTACTTC.

The chain uses TRBV5-5 and TRBJ1-1, with TRBD1 matching over 8 bases. The V gene's germline CDR1 is SGHKS and CDR2 YYEKEE (reference sequence). Trimming at V came to 0 bases and at J to 6 bases, leaving 7 bases not matched to a gene. The CDR3 is made up of 15 amino acids. The CDR3, as DNA: TGTGCCAGCAGCTTGGGGTATACAGGGGGGCCTGAAGCTTTCTTT. Translating gives CASSLGYTGGPEAFF.

There are a few counts of this clone. V gene TRBV7-2 combines with J gene TRBJ2-7; unclear D gene. Trimming shortened V by 3 bases and J by 0 bases, and 9 bases separated the two germline ends. The germline CDR1 and CDR2 sequences are SGHTA and FQGNSA. The length of the CDR3 is 14 residues. This CDR3 reads CASSLKASSYEQYF. CDR3 DNA: TGTGCCAGCAGCTTGAAGGCCAGCTCCTACGAGCAGTACTTC. Looking up the rest from reference TRBV7-2 and TRBJ2-7 gives the full variable domain: GAGVSQSPSNKVTEKGKDVELRCDPISGHTALYWYRQSLGQGLEFLIYFQGNSAPDKSGLPSDRFSAERTGGSVSTLTIQRTQQEDSAVYLCASSLKASSYEQYFGPGTRLTVT.

This clone was detected once. The V and J genes are TRBV6-5 and TRBJ1-4; D perhaps matches TRBD1 (6 bases). Trimming took off 7 bases at V and 6 bases at J, with 18 bases between the two ends. Per the germline V gene, CDR1 is MNHEY and CDR2 is SVGAGI. This CDR3 is built from 15 residues. CDR3 nucleotides: TGTGCCAGCAACAACGGGGGGGCGGCGTATGAAAAACTGTTTTTT. It encodes CASNNGGAAYEKLFF.

The genes are TRBV27 and TRBJ2-6; D assignment may be TRBD1 or TRBD2 (5 bases each). The CDR3 has 19 amino acids. Germline V lookup: CDR1 MNHEY, CDR2 SMNVEV (reference sequence). The V gene lost 5 bases and the J gene lost 4 bases, with 24 bases spanning the gap. The DNA for the CDR3 is TGTGCCAGCAGTCTGTTAGGGGAGCCTCTGGGTCCCGGGGCCAACGTCCTGACTTTC. Its translation is CASSLLGEPLGPGANVLTF. The whole variable domain, filled in from reference TRBV27 and TRBJ2-6, reads EAQVTQNPRYLITVTGKKLTVTCSQNMNHEYMSWYRQDPGLGLRQIYYSMNVEVTDKGDVPEGYKVSRKEKRNFPLILESPSPNQTSLYFCASSLLGEPLGPGANVLTFGAGSRLTVL.

The rearrangement joins TRBV5-6 to TRBJ1-2, with unresolved D. CDR3 length: 14 amino acids. The germline CDR1 and CDR2 sequences are SGHDT and YYEEEE. V was pared by 1 base and J by 6 bases, with 13 bases between. The CDR3 is CASSLYPVSNGYTF. CDR3 nucleotides: TGTGCCAGCAGCTTGTATCCAGTTTCTAATGGCTACACCTTC. Filled out from reference TRBV5-6 and TRBJ1-2, the complete variable domain reads DAGVTQSPTHLIKTRGQQVTLRCSPKSGHDTVSWYQQALGQGPQFIFQYYEEEERQRGNFPDRFSGHQFPNYSSELNVNALLLGDSALYLCASSLYPVSNGYTFGSGTRLTVV.

This clone occurred once. This chain connects TRBV9 to TRBJ2-1; possible D gene TRBD1, 5 bases. V was shortened by 0 bases and J by 8 bases, with 15 bases between the two germline ends. Germline V lookup: CDR1 SGDLS, CDR2 YYNGEE. CDR3 size: 15 residues. The CDR3 spells CASSVVSGSGDEQFF. The CDR3 DNA sequence: TGTGCCAGCAGCGTAGTATCAGGGTCGGGCGATGAGCAGTTCTTC.

This clone was found once. The DNA of the CDR3 is TGTGCCAGCAGTAGACAGGAGCCCTACGAGCAGTACTTC. It codes for CASSRQEPYEQYF. This chain uses TRBV2 with TRBJ2-7; D might be TRBD1 (6 bases). The length of the CDR3 is 13 residues. CDR1 is SNHLY and CDR2 is FYNNEI in the germline V gene. Trimming stripped 5 bases from V and 2 bases from J, with 10 bases between. The variable domain in full, completed from reference TRBV2 and TRBJ2-7, reads EPEVTQTPSHQVTQMGQEVILRCVPISNHLYFYWYRQILGQKVEFLVSFYNNEISEKSEIFDDQFSVERPDGSNFTLKIRSTKLEDSAMYFCASSRQEPYEQYFGPGTRLTVT.

The CDR3 loop reads CASSVGPPGTGANVLTF. The CDR3 nucleotides are TGTGCCAGCAGCGTGGGGCCTCCAGGGACTGGGGCCAACGTCCTGACTTTC. The chain combines TRBV5-6 with TRBJ2-6; D possibly corresponds to TRBD1 (5 bases). The CDR3 is 17 amino acids. CDR1 and CDR2 from the germline V gene are SGHDT and YYEEEE. The V end was cut by 4 bases, the J end by 2 bases, with 16 bases between. The complete variable domain, with remaining parts taken from reference TRBV5-6 and TRBJ2-6, reads DAGVTQSPTHLIKTRGQQVTLRCSPKSGHDTVSWYQQALGQGPQFIFQYYEEEERQRGNFPDRFSGHQFPNYSSELNVNALLLGDSALYLCASSVGPPGTGANVLTFGAGSRLTVL.

The chain joins TRBV5-1 to TRBJ2-5, with a tentative D call TRBD1 (6 bases). The CDR3 sequence is 13 residues long. CDR1 is SGHRS, CDR2 YFSETQ, per germline. V lost 4 bases and J lost 5, with 12 bases in between. The CDR3 nucleotides read TGCGCCAGCAGCCTAGGACAGTTTGAGACCCAGTACTTC. It specifies CASSLGQFETQYF.

This rearrangement joins TRBV5-1 to TRBJ1-1; D is ambiguous. This CDR3 has 14 residues. Between the trimmed V and J ends, which lost 4 bases and 4 bases, there was a span of 14 bases. CDR1 and CDR2 from the germline V gene are SGHRS and YFSETQ. The CDR3 DNA reads TGCGCCAGCAGCCCAATTATGGGGAGCACTGAAGCTTTCTTT. Its translation: CASSPIMGSTEAFF.

The J gene is TRBJ1-4, the V gene TRBV5-1, with a weak D call TRBD1 (5 bases). Trimming removed 0 bases at V and 3 bases at J, with 12 bases between. CDR1 and CDR2 from the germline V gene are SGHRS and YFSETQ. The length of the CDR3 is 16 residues. The chain's CDR3 is CASSLAVGRANEKLFF. The CDR3, as DNA: TGCGCCAGCAGCTTGGCCGTGGGGCGGGCTAATGAAAAACTGTTTTTT.

The gene calls are TRBV28 and TRBJ2-2; D may be TRBD1 (5 bases). The CDR3 consists of 15 residues. CDR1 and CDR2 (germline): MDHEN, SYDVKM. V dropped 3 bases and J dropped 3 bases, with 11 bases sitting between them. CDR3 sequence reads: CASSFLARDTGELFF. The CDR3 DNA reads as TGTGCCAGCAGTTTTCTTGCCAGGGACACCGGGGAGCTGTTTTTT.

This chain connects TRBV7-2 to TRBJ1-5, with unresolved D. V lost 5 bases to trimming and J lost 4 bases, with 15 bases between them. This CDR3 contains 15 residues. Per the germline V gene, CDR1 is SGHTA and CDR2 is FQGNSA. For the CDR3, the DNA is TGTGCCAGCAGCCGGCAAAGCCTGCCAAATCAGCCCCAGCATTTT. It is translated as CASSRQSLPNQPQHF.

The rearrangement links TRBV5-1 to TRBJ1-1, with D unclear. There are 15 residues in the CDR3. Germline CDR1 SGHRS, CDR2 YFSETQ. V was pared by 0 bases and J by 1 base, with 10 bases between. CDR3 bases: TGCGCCAGCAGCTTGGCCGTACCTTCGAACACTGAAGCTTTCTTT. Encoded protein: CASSLAVPSNTEAFF.

The chain's CDR3 is CASSQRAEEKLFF. For the CDR3, the DNA is TGTGCCAGCAGCCAAAGGGCAGAGGAAAAACTGTTTTTT. The V gene is TRBV3-1 (or the pseudogene TRBV3-2), the J gene TRBJ1-4; unclear D gene. Germline V gives CDR1 LGHDT, CDR2 YNNKEL (reference sequence). CDR3 length: 13 amino acids. Trimming took 2 bases from V and 8 from J, leaving 9 bases between them.

The V and J genes are TRBV5-4 and TRBJ2-7, with 11 bases lining up with TRBD2. Germline CDR1 SGHNT, CDR2 YYREEE (reference sequence). The CDR3 sequence is 15 residues long. After removal of 0 bases from V and 5 bases from J, the junction contained 4 bases not matched to a gene. CDR3 in amino acids: CASSLASGGIDEQYF. CDR3 bases: TGTGCCAGCAGCTTGGCTAGCGGGGGGATCGACGAGCAGTACTTC.

V and J are TRBV7-8 and TRBJ2-5, with 11 bases aligning to TRBD2. From germline, CDR1 is SGHVS and CDR2 FQNEAQ. J was trimmed by 5 bases and V by 5 bases; bases with no gene match: 16. The CDR3 has 18 amino acids. The DNA of the CDR3 is TGTGCCAGCAGCCCGAACCTTTGGCTAGCGGGGGGAGGTGAGACCCAGTACTTC. Protein product: CASSPNLWLAGGGETQYF. Full variable domain (remainder filled in from reference TRBV7-8 and TRBJ2-5): GAGVSQSPRYKVAKRGQDVALRCDPISGHVSLFWYQQALGQGPEFLTYFQNEAQLDKSGLPSDRFFAERPEGSVSTLKIQRTQQEDSAVYLCASSPNLWLAGGGETQYFGPGTRLLVL.